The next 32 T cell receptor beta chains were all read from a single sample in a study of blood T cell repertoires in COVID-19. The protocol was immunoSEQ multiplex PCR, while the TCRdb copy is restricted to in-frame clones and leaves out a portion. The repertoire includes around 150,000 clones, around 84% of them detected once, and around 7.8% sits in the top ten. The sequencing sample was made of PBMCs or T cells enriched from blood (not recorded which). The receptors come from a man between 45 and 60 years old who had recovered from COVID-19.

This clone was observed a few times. The CDR3 DNA reads as TGTGCCAGCAGCTTCGCTACGAACACCGGGGAGCTGTTTTTT. It codes for CASSFATNTGELFF. The rearrangement uses TRBV11-1 and TRBJ2-2; D gene uncertain. V was clipped by 3 bases and J by 0 bases, with 5 bases between them. Per germline, CDR1 SGHAT and CDR2 FQDESV (reference sequence). The CDR3 sequence is 14 residues long.

The CDR3 nucleotides are TGTGCTAGTGGTTTTCTTCCGGGACAGGGCATAGGTATGAACACTGAAGCTTTCTTT. Its translation is CASGFLPGQGIGMNTEAFF. The rearrangement links TRBV12-5 to TRBJ1-1; TRBD1 matches 9 bases. Trimming took 3 bases from V and 0 from J; bases not matched to a gene: 14. The CDR3 sequence is 19 residues long. CDR1 is LGHNT, CDR2 FRNRAP, per germline.

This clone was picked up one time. DNA of the CDR3: TGTGCCACCAGCAGAGAAGGACTGGAGCGGGACAATGAGCAGTTCTTC. Translating it yields CATSREGLERDNEQFF. The chain links TRBV15 to TRBJ2-1; D is perhaps TRBD2 (6 bases). CDR1 is LNHNV, CDR2 YYDKDF, per germline (reference sequence). This CDR3 has 16 residues. V was trimmed by 0 bases and J by 5 bases, leaving 14 bases between them. Full variable domain (remainder filled in from reference TRBV15 and TRBJ2-1): DAMVIQNPRYQVTQFGKPVTLSCSQTLNHNVMYWYQQKSSQAPKLLFHYYDKDFNNEADTPDNFQSRRPNTSFCFLDIRSPGLGDTAMYLCATSREGLERDNEQFFGPGTRLTVL.

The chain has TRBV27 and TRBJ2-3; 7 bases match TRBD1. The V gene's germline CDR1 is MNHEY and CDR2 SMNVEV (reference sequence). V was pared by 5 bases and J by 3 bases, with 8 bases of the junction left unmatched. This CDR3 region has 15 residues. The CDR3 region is CASSMTGYFTDTQYF. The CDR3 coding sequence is TGTGCCAGCAGTATGACAGGGTATTTTACAGATACGCAGTATTTT.

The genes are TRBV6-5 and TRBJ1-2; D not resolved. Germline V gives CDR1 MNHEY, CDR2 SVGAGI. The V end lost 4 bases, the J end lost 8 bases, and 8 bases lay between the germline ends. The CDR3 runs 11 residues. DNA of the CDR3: TGTGCCAGCAGTTTCCTCGGGGGCTACACCTTC. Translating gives CASSFLGGYTF.

CDR3 DNA sequence: TGCGCCAGCAGCCAGGCCGACAGACAGGGAGGCGGCTACACCTTC. Translation gives CASSQADRQGGGYTF. This chain links TRBV4-1 with TRBJ1-2; 7 bases are shared with TRBD1. Germline V gene sequence: CDR1 MGHRA, CDR2 YSYEKL. The CDR3 spans 15 residues. The V and J ends lost 3 bases and 8 bases, in that order; junction bases with no gene match: 12.

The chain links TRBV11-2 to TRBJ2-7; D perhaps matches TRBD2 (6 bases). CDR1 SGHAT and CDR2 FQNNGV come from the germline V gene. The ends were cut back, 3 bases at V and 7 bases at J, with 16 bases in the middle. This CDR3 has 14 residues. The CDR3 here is CASSFRDGGVEQYF. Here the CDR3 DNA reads TGTGCCAGCAGCTTCCGGGACGGAGGGGTTGAGCAGTACTTC.

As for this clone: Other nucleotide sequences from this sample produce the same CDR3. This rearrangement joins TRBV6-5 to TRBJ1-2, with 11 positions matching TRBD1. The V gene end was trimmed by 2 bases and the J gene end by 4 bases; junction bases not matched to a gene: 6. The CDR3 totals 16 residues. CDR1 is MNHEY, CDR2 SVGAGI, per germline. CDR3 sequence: CASSYTRTGGGYGYTF. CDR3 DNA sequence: TGTGCCAGCAGTTACACACGGACAGGGGGCGGCTATGGCTACACCTTC.

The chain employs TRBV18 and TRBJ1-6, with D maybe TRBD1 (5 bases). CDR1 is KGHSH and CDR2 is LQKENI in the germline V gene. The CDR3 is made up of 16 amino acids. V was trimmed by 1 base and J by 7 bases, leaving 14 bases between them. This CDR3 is CASSPRGRGTNSPLHF. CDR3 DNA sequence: TGTGCCAGCTCACCACGAGGGAGGGGAACAAATTCACCCCTCCACTTT.

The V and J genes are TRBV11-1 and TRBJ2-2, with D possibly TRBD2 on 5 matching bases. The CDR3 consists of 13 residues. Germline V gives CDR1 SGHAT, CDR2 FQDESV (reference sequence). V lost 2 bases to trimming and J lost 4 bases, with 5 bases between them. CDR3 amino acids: CASSLRGTGELFF. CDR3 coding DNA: TGTGCCAGCAGCTTACGGGGCACCGGGGAGCTGTTTTTT.

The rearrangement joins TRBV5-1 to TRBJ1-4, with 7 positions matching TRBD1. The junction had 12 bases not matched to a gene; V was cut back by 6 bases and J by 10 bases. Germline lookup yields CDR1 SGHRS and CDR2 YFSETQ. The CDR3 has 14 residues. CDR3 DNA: TGCGCCAGCACCGCTACAGGGGTTCAGGGAAAACTGTTTTTT. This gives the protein CASTATGVQGKLFF.

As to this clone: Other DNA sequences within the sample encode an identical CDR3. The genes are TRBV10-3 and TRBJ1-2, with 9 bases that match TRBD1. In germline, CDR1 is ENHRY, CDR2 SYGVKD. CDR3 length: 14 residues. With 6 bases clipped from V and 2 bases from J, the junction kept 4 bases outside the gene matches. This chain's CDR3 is CAIRGTGGNYGYTF. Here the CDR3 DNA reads TGTGCCATCAGAGGAACAGGGGGCAACTATGGCTACACCTTC.

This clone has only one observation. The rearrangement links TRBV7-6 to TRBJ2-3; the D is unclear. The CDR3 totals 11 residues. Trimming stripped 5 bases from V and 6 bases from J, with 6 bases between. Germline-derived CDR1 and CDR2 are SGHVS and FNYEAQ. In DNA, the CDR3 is TGTGCCAGCAGCCTCTCCGATACGCAGTATTTT. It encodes CASSLSDTQYF.

In nucleotides, the CDR3 is TGTGCCAGCAGCCCTCCCGGGACAGGGGGCATCTATGGCTACACCTTC. As protein: CASSPPGTGGIYGYTF. This chain connects TRBV5-6 to TRBJ1-2, with 12 positions matching TRBD1. This CDR3 has 16 residues. V lost 4 bases to trimming and J lost 4 bases; unmatched junction nucleotides: 8. Germline V gene lookup returns CDR1 SGHDT and CDR2 YYEEEE.

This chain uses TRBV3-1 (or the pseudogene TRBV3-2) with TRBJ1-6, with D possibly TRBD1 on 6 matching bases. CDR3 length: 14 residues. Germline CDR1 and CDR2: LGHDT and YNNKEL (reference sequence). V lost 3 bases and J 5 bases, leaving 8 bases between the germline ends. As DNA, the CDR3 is TGTGCCAGCAGCCAGGGGACAAATAATTCACCCCTCCACTTT. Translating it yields CASSQGTNNSPLHF.

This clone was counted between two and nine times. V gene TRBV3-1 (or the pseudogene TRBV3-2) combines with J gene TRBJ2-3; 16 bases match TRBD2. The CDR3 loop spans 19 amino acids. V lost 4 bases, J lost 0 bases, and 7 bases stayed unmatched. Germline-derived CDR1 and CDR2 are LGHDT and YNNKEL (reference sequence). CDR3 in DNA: TGTGCCAGCAGCCGCCCCGGGACTAGCGGGGGGGTTAGCACAGATACGCAGTATTTT. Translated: CASSRPGTSGGVSTDTQYF.

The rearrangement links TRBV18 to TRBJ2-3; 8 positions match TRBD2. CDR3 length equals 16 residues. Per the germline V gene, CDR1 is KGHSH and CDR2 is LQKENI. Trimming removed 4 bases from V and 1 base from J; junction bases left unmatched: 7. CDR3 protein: CASSRREGRGTDTQYF. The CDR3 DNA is TGTGCCAGCTCACGACGGGAGGGAAGGGGCACAGATACGCAGTATTTT.

The CDR3 region is CASSEAGTVPYEQYF. The DNA of the CDR3 is TGTGCCAGCAGTGAAGCGGGGACAGTCCCCTACGAGCAGTACTTC. The V and J genes are TRBV6-1 and TRBJ2-7, with 7 bases that match TRBD1. CDR1 is MNHNS, CDR2 SASEGT, per germline. V lost 0 bases and J lost 2; bases outside the gene matches: 4. The CDR3 totals 15 residues.

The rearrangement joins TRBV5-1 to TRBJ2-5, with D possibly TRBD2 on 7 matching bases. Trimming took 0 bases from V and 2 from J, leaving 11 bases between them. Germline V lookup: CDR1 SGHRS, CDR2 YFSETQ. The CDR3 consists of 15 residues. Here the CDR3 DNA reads TGCGCCAGCAGCTTGGTGCGGGGGCCGCAAGAGACCCAGTACTTC. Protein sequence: CASSLVRGPQETQYF.

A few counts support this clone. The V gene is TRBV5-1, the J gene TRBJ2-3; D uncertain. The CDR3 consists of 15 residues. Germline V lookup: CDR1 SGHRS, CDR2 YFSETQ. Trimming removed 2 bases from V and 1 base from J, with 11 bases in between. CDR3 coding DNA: TGCGCCAGCAGCTTCGGCCAGGCAGGCACAGATACGCAGTATTTT. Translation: CASSFGQAGTDTQYF.

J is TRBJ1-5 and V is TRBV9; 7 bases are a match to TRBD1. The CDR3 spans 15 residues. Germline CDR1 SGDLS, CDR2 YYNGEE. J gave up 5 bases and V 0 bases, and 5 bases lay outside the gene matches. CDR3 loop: CASSVEGRGDQPQHF. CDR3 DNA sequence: TGTGCCAGCAGCGTAGAGGGCAGGGGGGATCAGCCCCAGCATTTT.

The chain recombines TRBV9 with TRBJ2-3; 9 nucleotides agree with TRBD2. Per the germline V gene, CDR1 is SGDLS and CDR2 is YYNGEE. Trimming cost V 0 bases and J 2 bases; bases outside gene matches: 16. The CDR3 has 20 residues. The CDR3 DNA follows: TGTGCCAGCAGCGTAGACCCTAGCGGGGCAGCTCGGACTAACACAGATACGCAGTATTTT. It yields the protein CASSVDPSGAARTNTDTQYF.

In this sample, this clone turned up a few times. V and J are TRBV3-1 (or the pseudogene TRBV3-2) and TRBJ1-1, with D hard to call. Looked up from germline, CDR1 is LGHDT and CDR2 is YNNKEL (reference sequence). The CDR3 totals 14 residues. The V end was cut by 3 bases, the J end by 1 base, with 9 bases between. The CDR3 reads CASSHPRQNTEAFF. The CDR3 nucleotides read TGTGCCAGCAGCCATCCCCGACAGAACACTGAAGCTTTCTTT.

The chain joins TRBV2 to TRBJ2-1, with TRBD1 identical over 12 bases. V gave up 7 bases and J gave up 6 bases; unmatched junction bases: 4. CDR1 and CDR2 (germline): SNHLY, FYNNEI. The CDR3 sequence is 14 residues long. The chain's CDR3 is CASKRDRGPNEQFF. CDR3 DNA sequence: TGTGCCAGCAAGAGGGACAGGGGGCCCAATGAGCAGTTCTTC. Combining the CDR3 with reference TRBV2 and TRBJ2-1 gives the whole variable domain EPEVTQTPSHQVTQMGQEVILRCVPISNHLYFYWYRQILGQKVEFLVSFYNNEISEKSEIFDDQFSVERPDGSNFTLKIRSTKLEDSAMYFCASKRDRGPNEQFFGPGTRLTVL.

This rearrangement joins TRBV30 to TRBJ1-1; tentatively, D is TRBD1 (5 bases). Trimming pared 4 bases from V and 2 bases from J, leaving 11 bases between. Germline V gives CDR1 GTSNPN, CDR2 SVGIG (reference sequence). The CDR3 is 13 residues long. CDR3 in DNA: TGTGCCTGGACCCGGCAGGGCAACACTGAAGCTTTCTTT. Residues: CAWTRQGNTEAFF. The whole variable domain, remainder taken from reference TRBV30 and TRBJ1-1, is SQTIHQWPATLVQPVGSPLSLECTVEGTSNPNLYWYRQAAGRGLQLLFYSVGIGQISSEVPQNLSASRPQDRQFILSSKKLLLSDSGFYLCAWTRQGNTEAFFGQGTRLTVV.

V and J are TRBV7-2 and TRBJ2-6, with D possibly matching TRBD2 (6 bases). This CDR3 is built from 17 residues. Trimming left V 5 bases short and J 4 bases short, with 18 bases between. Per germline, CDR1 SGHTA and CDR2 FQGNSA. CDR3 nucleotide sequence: TGTGCCAGCAGCGGAAAAGGCCTAGCGAGGGGGGCCAACGTCCTGACTTTC. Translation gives CASSGKGLARGANVLTF.

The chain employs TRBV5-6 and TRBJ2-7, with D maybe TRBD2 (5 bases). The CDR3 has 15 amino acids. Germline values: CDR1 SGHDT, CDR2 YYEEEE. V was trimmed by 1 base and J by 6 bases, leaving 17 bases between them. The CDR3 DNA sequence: TGTGCCAGCAGCTTGTGGGCTAGCAGTCTGGGCGAGCAGTACTTC. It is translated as CASSLWASSLGEQYF.

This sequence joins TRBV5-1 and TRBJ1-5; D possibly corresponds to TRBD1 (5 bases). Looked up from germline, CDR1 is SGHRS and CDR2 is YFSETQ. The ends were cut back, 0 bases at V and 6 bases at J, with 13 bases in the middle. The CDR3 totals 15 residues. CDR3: CASSLDGGVSQPQHF. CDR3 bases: TGCGCCAGCAGCTTGGATGGGGGGGTCAGTCAGCCCCAGCATTTT.

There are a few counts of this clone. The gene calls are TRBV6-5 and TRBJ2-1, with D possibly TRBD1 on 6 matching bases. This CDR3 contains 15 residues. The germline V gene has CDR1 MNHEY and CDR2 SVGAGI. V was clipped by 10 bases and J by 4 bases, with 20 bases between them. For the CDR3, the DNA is TGTGCCACCCGTTACCTCAGGGGAAATTACAATGAGCAGTTCTTC. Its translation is CATRYLRGNYNEQFF.

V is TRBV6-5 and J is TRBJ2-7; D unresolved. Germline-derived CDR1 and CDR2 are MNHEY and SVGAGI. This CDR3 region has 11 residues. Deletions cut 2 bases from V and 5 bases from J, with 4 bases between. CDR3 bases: TGTGCCAGCAGTTACCTCCACGAGCAGTACTTC. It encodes CASSYLHEQYF.

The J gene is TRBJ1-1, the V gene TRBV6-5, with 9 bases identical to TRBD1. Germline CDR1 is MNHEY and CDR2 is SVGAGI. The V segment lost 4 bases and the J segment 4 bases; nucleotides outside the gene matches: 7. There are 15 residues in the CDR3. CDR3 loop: CASSSITGGSTEAFF. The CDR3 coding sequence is TGTGCCAGCAGTTCCATTACAGGGGGCAGCACTGAAGCTTTCTTT.

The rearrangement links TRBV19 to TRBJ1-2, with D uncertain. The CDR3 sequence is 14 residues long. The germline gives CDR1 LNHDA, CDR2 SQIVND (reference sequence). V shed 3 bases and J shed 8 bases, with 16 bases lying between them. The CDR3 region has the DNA TGTGCCAGTAGTATGGAGGGTATGGGAATCGGCTACACCTTC. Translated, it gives CASSMEGMGIGYTF.